These 27 T cell receptor beta chains originate from one sample sequenced in a study of T cell responses to AZD1222 COVID-19 vaccine. Assay used: immunoSEQ multiplex PCR; TCRdb lists only in-frame clones, some missing. The profile shows 100,000 to 110,000 clones, 70% to 90% of them singletons. The sample here was peripheral blood, taken on day 0 of MenACWY control vaccination. These receptors all come from an adult in good health.

V gene TRBV5-4 combines with J gene TRBJ2-1; weak D call: TRBD2 (6 bases). Germline CDR1 reads SGHNT; CDR2 reads YYREEE (reference sequence). CDR3 length equals 17 residues. V lost 4 bases and J 0 bases, leaving 17 bases between the germline ends. DNA of the CDR3: TGTGCCAGCAGCCCCTCGGGAGCGGCAAACTCCTACAATGAGCAGTTCTTC. Translating gives CASSPSGAANSYNEQFF. Looking up the rest from reference TRBV5-4 and TRBJ2-1 gives the full variable domain: ETGVTQSPTHLIKTRGQQVTLRCSSQSGHNTVSWYQQALGQGPQFIFQYYREEENGRGNFPPRFSGLQFPNYSSELNVNALELDDSALYLCASSPSGAANSYNEQFFGPGTRLTVL.

In this sample, this clone turned up once. J is TRBJ2-1 and V is TRBV2; D may be TRBD2 (6 bases). The V gene's germline CDR1 is SNHLY and CDR2 FYNNEI. This CDR3 spans 13 amino acids. Trimming took 7 bases from V and 6 from J, leaving 13 bases between them. The CDR3 region is CASTGGAGNEQFF. CDR3 in DNA: TGTGCCAGCACAGGCGGGGCAGGCAATGAGCAGTTCTTC.

The chain is built from TRBV7-2 and TRBJ2-7; 8 bases are a match to TRBD1. CDR3 length equals 14 residues. J lost 6 bases, V lost 1 base, and 5 bases had no gene match. Germline V gene sequence: CDR1 SGHTA, CDR2 FQGNSA. CDR3: CASSLGTGLPEQYF. CDR3 coding DNA: TGTGCCAGCAGCTTAGGGACAGGGCTCCCCGAGCAGTACTTC.

The J gene is TRBJ1-4, the V gene TRBV14, with no clear D. The CDR3 sequence is 15 residues long. V was trimmed by 1 base and J by 3 bases, leaving 9 bases between them. The germline V gene has CDR1 SGHDN and CDR2 FVKESK. CDR3 nucleotides: TGTGCCAGCAGCCAAGCGTTCTTTGCTAATGAAAAACTGTTTTTT. Its translation is CASSQAFFANEKLFF.

This clone came up a few times. V and J are TRBV5-1 and TRBJ1-2, with D tentatively TRBD1 (6 bases). The ends were cut back, 0 bases at V and 7 bases at J, with 13 bases in the middle. Per germline, CDR1 SGHRS and CDR2 YFSETQ. The CDR3 consists of 14 residues. CDR3 residues: CASSLDRRGSGYTF. The CDR3 DNA is TGCGCCAGCAGCTTGGACCGCAGGGGCTCTGGCTACACCTTC. Filled out from reference TRBV5-1 and TRBJ1-2, the complete variable domain reads KAGVTQTPRYLIKTRGQQVTLSCSPISGHRSVSWYQQTPGQGLQFLFEYFSETQRNKGNFPGRFSGRQFSNSRSEMNVSTLELGDSALYLCASSLDRRGSGYTFGSGTRLTVV.

This chain joins TRBV19 and TRBJ2-3; TRBD1 matches 8 bases. CDR3 length equals 16 residues. Trimming at V came to 5 bases and at J to 4 bases, leaving 11 bases not matched to a gene. In germline, CDR1 is LNHDA, CDR2 SQIVND (reference sequence). The CDR3 coding sequence is TGTGCCAGTAGTCCGGGTGGCAGGGGGCCAGCAGATACGCAGTATTTT. This codes for CASSPGGRGPADTQYF.

V usage is TRBV28 and J usage is TRBJ1-2, with 11 bases that match TRBD1. The CDR3 covers 14 residues. The J segment lost 5 bases and the V segment lost 6 bases, leaving 5 bases of the junction unmatched. CDR1 is MDHEN and CDR2 is SYDVKM in the germline V gene. DNA of the CDR3: TGTGCCAGCAGCCGGACAGGGGGCGCGTATGGCTACACCTTC. Translated: CASSRTGGAYGYTF.

This rearrangement joins TRBV5-5 to TRBJ2-5; 9 positions match TRBD2. V gave up 2 bases and J gave up 4 bases; unmatched junction bases: 6. CDR1 is SGHKS and CDR2 is YYEKEE in the germline V gene (reference sequence). The CDR3 is made up of 15 amino acids. The CDR3 coding sequence is TGTGCCAGCAGCTTTGGCGGGGGGGCCGGAGAGACCCAGTACTTC. This translates into CASSFGGGAGETQYF.

CDR3 loop: CASSQEVGAPNTEAFF. Written as DNA, the CDR3 is TGTGCCAGCAGCCAAGAAGTAGGGGCACCGAACACTGAAGCTTTCTTT. V is TRBV14 and J is TRBJ1-1; weak D call: TRBD1 (5 bases). V dropped 0 bases and J dropped 1 base, with 12 bases sitting between them. The CDR3 is 16 residues long. Germline assignment: CDR1 SGHDN and CDR2 FVKESK.

Remarks on this clone: This same CDR3 is encoded by further DNA sequences in the sample. J is TRBJ1-1 and V is TRBV9; 7 bases are a match to TRBD1. V was clipped by 3 bases and J by 5 bases; unmatched bases: 7. The CDR3 covers 14 residues. Germline V gives CDR1 SGDLS, CDR2 YYNGEE. In DNA, the CDR3 is TGTGCCAGCAGCGCGACAGGGCGTAGGACTGAAGCTTTCTTT. Amino acids: CASSATGRRTEAFF.

The chain is built from TRBV19 and TRBJ1-1; 7 bases line up with TRBD1. CDR1 and CDR2 from the germline V gene are LNHDA and SQIVND (reference sequence). The V segment lost 5 bases and the J segment 0 bases; nucleotides outside the gene matches: 3. There are 14 residues in the CDR3. The CDR3 coding sequence is TGTGCCAGTAGTCCCGGACAGGTGAACACTGAAGCTTTCTTT. This codes for CASSPGQVNTEAFF. The whole variable domain, remainder taken from reference TRBV19 and TRBJ1-1, is DGGITQSPKYLFRKEGQNVTLSCEQNLNHDAMYWYRQDPGQGLRLIYYSQIVNDFQKGDIAEGYSVSREKKESFPLTVTSAQKNPTAFYLCASSPGQVNTEAFFGQGTRLTVV.

The V call is TRBV7-2, the J call TRBJ1-1; no clear D. Germline CDR1 is SGHTA and CDR2 is FQGNSA. Trimming cost V 1 base and J 1 base, with 7 bases left between them. There are 14 residues in the CDR3. CDR3 sequence (DNA): TGTGCCAGCAGCTTAGGGACGGCGAACACTGAAGCTTTCTTT. It yields the protein CASSLGTANTEAFF.

V and J are TRBV4-2 and TRBJ1-6; D gene ambiguous. The germline gives CDR1 LGHNA, CDR2 YNFKEQ. Trimming removed 0 bases at V and 8 bases at J, with 5 bases between. The CDR3 length is 13 residues. CDR3 in DNA: TGTGCCAGCAGCCAAGAGGACGATTCACCCCTCCACTTT. Its protein product is CASSQEDDSPLHF.

This chain uses TRBV7-9 with TRBJ1-6, with no clear D. Trimming left V 1 base short and J 9 bases short, with 4 bases between. The germline V gene encodes CDR1 SEHNR and CDR2 FQNEAQ (reference sequence). The CDR3 loop spans 12 amino acids. The CDR3 protein is CASSLVSSPLHF. CDR3 bases: TGTGCCAGCAGCTTAGTCTCTTCACCCCTCCACTTT.

The chain has TRBV13 and TRBJ1-2, with TRBD1 as a possible D gene (6 bases). This CDR3 comprises 13 residues. Germline CDR1 and CDR2: PRHDT and FYEKMQ (reference sequence). Deletions cut 5 bases from V and 8 bases from J, with 15 bases between. Here the CDR3 DNA reads TGTGCCAGCAGCCTCGAAAGGGGGGGAGGCTACACCTTC. As protein: CASSLERGGGYTF. Full variable domain (missing parts from reference TRBV13 and TRBJ1-2): AAGVIQSPRHLIKEKRETATLKCYPIPRHDTVYWYQQGPGQDPQFLISFYEKMQSDKGSIPDRFSAQQFSDYHSELNMSSLELGDSALYFCASSLERGGGYTFGSGTRLTVV.

This clone turned up a few times. The chain is built from TRBV2 and TRBJ1-1, with unresolved D. The germline CDR1 and CDR2 sequences are SNHLY and FYNNEI. This CDR3 has 13 residues. V lost 3 bases and J lost 3, with 8 bases in between. The chain's CDR3 is CASSDGEDTEAFF. CDR3 nucleotide sequence: TGTGCCAGCAGTGATGGGGAGGACACTGAAGCTTTCTTT.

This sequence joins TRBV28 and TRBJ2-7, with D possibly TRBD2 on 5 matching bases. V was pared by 7 bases and J by 2 bases, with 15 bases between. CDR1 and CDR2 (germline): MDHEN, SYDVKM. The CDR3 runs 14 residues. As DNA, the CDR3 is TGTGCCAGCAACCCCCGCAGGACTCCCTACGAGCAGTACTTC. Amino acids: CASNPRRTPYEQYF.

The chain is built from TRBV5-1 and TRBJ2-5, with 13 bases identical to TRBD2. Trimming cost V 4 bases and J 3 bases; bases outside gene matches: 3. The CDR3 has 15 residues. CDR1 SGHRS and CDR2 YFSETQ come from the germline V gene. DNA for the CDR3: TGCGCCAGCAGCATACTAGCGGGAGGGGAAGAGACCCAGTACTTC. As protein: CASSILAGGEETQYF.

The chain recombines TRBV2 with TRBJ1-5; tentative D call: TRBD1 (6 bases). Germline assignment: CDR1 SNHLY and CDR2 FYNNEI. The CDR3 is made up of 13 amino acids. V lost 4 bases and J 11 bases, leaving 15 bases between the germline ends. The CDR3 region has the DNA TGTGCCAGCAGTGCGGGGGGGCCTACGACCCAGCATTTT. It encodes CASSAGGPTTQHF.

J is TRBJ2-7 and V is TRBV7-9; D is ambiguous. The ends were cut back, 0 bases at V and 6 bases at J, with 3 bases in the middle. CDR1 SEHNR and CDR2 FQNEAQ come from the germline V gene (reference sequence). The CDR3 spans 11 residues. The CDR3 is CASSLAGEQYF. Here the CDR3 DNA reads TGTGCCAGCAGCTTAGCAGGCGAGCAGTACTTC.

The CDR3 region is CAISESGGNQPQHF. CDR3 nucleotides: TGTGCCATCAGTGAGTCAGGGGGGAATCAGCCCCAGCATTTT. V gene TRBV10-3 combines with J gene TRBJ1-5, with D perhaps TRBD1 (6 bases). Looked up from germline, CDR1 is ENHRY and CDR2 is SYGVKD. The CDR3 totals 14 residues. Trimming pared 0 bases from V and 4 bases from J, leaving 7 bases between.

The J gene is TRBJ2-2, the V gene TRBV29-1; 11 bases map to TRBD1. The trim removed 6 bases at V and 8 bases at J, leaving 5 bases unmatched. This CDR3 is 13 amino acids long. Germline CDR1 is SQVTM and CDR2 is ANQGSEA. The CDR3 DNA reads as TGCAGCGTAGGACAGGGGGCGGGTGGGGAGCTGTTTTTT. Translated: CSVGQGAGGELFF.

The J gene is TRBJ2-7, the V gene TRBV6-5, with unresolved D. CDR3 length equals 15 residues. Germline-derived CDR1 and CDR2 are MNHEY and SVGAGI. The V end was cut by 0 bases, the J end by 3 bases, with 12 bases between. As DNA, the CDR3 is TGTGCCAGCAGTTACTCGACTGGGATGAGCTACGAGCAGTACTTC. Its translation: CASSYSTGMSYEQYF.

The rearrangement joins TRBV7-8 to TRBJ2-1; 14 nucleotides match TRBD2. This CDR3 has 18 residues. The ends lost 3 bases at V and 6 bases at J; junction bases unmatched: 10. The germline V gene has CDR1 SGHVS and CDR2 FQNEAQ. CDR3 nucleotides: TGTGCCAGCAGCTTGGGACTAGCGGGAGTCAATCGTCCCAATGAGCAGTTCTTC. The encoded protein is CASSLGLAGVNRPNEQFF.

The chain employs TRBV7-3 and TRBJ2-6; D gene unclear. The germline V gene encodes CDR1 SGHTA and CDR2 FQGTGA. CDR3 length: 16 residues. V was clipped by 5 bases and J by 1 base, with 12 bases between them. CDR3 sequence: CASSAGWFSGANVLTF. CDR3 bases: TGTGCCAGCAGCGCTGGGTGGTTTTCTGGGGCCAACGTCCTGACTTTC. The variable domain in full, with the rest retrieved from reference TRBV7-3 and TRBJ2-6, is GAGVSQTPSNKVTEKGKYVELRCDPISGHTALYWYRQSLGQGPEFLIYFQGTGAADDSGLPNDRFFAVRPEGSVSTLKIQRTERGDSAVYLCASSAGWFSGANVLTFGAGSRLTVL.

This chain joins TRBV7-8 and TRBJ1-3; maybe TRBD1 (5 bases). The CDR3 loop spans 16 amino acids. CDR1 and CDR2 (germline): SGHVS, FQNEAQ. V gave up 2 bases and J gave up 0 bases, with 11 bases separating them. The DNA for the CDR3 is TGTGCCAGCAGCTTATACGGGGGTCACTCTGGAAACACCATATATTTT. Its protein product is CASSLYGGHSGNTIYF.

The chain combines TRBV7-2 with TRBJ2-1; TRBD1 matches 8 bases. This CDR3 spans 15 amino acids. Germline V gene data show CDR1 as SGHTA and CDR2 as FQGNSA. The V and J ends lost 2 bases and 3 bases, in that order; junction bases with no gene match: 3. The CDR3 DNA sequence: TGTGCCAGCAGCTTACAGGGGGCTTACTACAATGAGCAGTTCTTC. This sequence encodes CASSLQGAYYNEQFF.